This T cell receptor (beta chain) comes out of a study of beta chain features in type 1 diabetes. J lost 3 bases, V lost 3 bases, and 4 bases had no gene match. The CDR3 spans 14 residues. Germline CDR1 and CDR2: SGHTA and FQGNSA. Reverse transcribing all isolated RNA meant expressed TCRB transcripts were sequenced. Using immunoSEQ multiplex PCR, the repertoire was profiled, and TCRdb retains in-frame clones only, with some absent. The table records approximately 150,000 clones, more than 9% of them present only once. The TCR comes from a man aged 18-30 years in good health. Sequencing was performed on naive CD4+ T cells from blood. This chain connects TRBV7-2 to TRBJ2-7; 8 bases agree with TRBD1. The CDR3 region has the DNA TGTGCCAGCAGCTTGGGACAGGTCAGCTACGAGCAGTACTTC. As protein: CASSLGQVSYEQYF.